Below are 23 T cell receptor beta chains sequenced from a single sample in a study of T cell repertoires in cytomegalovirus infection. TCRdb processed the reads anew with MiXCR; each CDR3 protein has one entry. The sample shows a few hundred thousand distinct CDR3 sequences, nearly 35% of them seen only once. Antigens for these TCRs are unknown. Material: cultured PBMCs, obtained from culture after CMV antigen stimulation. All receptors derive from a human donor in good health (CMV status not recorded). Some clones in this sample may be carry-over from other donors' samples.

The chain uses TRBV9 and TRBJ2-5; D might be TRBD2 (6 bases). This CDR3 contains 14 residues. V was shortened by 0 bases and J by 5 bases, with 11 bases between the two germline ends. The V gene's germline CDR1 is SGDLS and CDR2 YYNGEE. CDR3 DNA sequence: TGTGCCAGCAGCGTAGACGCACGGGGGGAGACCCAGTACTTC. The encoded protein is CASSVDARGETQYF.

This clonotype was observed a handful of times. The V gene is TRBV10-3, the J gene TRBJ2-7; unclear D gene. The V end was cut by 3 bases, the J end by 3 bases, with 12 bases between. This CDR3 is built from 14 residues. The germline V gene has CDR1 ENHRY and CDR2 SYGVKD. The CDR3 here is CAISDLGPNYEQYV. The CDR3 coding sequence is TGTGCCATCAGTGATCTTGGACCTAACTACGAGCAGTACGTC.

This clonotype was seen only a few times. The chain employs TRBV20-1 and TRBJ2-3, with 15 nucleotides matching TRBD2. Germline CDR1 and CDR2: DFQATT and SNEGSKA (reference sequence). This CDR3 comprises 14 residues. In DNA form, the CDR3 reads TGCACTGGACTAGCGGGAGGGACCACAGATACGCAGTATTTT. Its protein product is CTGLAGGTTDTQYF.

This clonotype has at least ten counts. The V gene is TRBV7-9, the J gene TRBJ2-3, with 12 bases that match TRBD2. This CDR3 has 18 amino acids. V trimming: 11 bases; J trimming: 3 bases; junction bases outside the gene matches: 18. Per the germline V gene, CDR1 is SEHNR and CDR2 is FQNEAQ (reference sequence). Here the CDR3 DNA reads TGTGCCGGAAGAGCTGGGGGACTAGCGGGTCTCGGGACAGATACGCAGTATTTT. Translating it yields CAGRAGGLAGLGTDTQYF.

This clonotype came up many times. The chain joins TRBV15 to TRBJ2-6, with D possibly TRBD2 on 5 matching bases. V lost 1 base, J lost 2 bases, and 15 bases lay in between. This CDR3 is 18 amino acids long. Germline V gives CDR1 LNHNV, CDR2 YYDKDF (reference sequence). The CDR3 sequence: CATSRVRVQVPGANVLTF. CDR3 in DNA: TGTGCCACCAGCAGAGTGAGGGTTCAGGTTCCTGGGGCCAACGTCCTGACTTTC. Filled out from reference TRBV15 and TRBJ2-6, the complete variable domain reads DAMVIQNPRYQVTQFGKPVTLSCSQTLNHNVMYWYQQKSSQAPKLLFHYYDKDFNNEADTPDNFQSRRPNTSFCFLDIRSPGLGDTAMYLCATSRVRVQVPGANVLTFGAGSRLTVL.

This rearrangement joins TRBV24-1 to TRBJ1-5; D unresolved. This CDR3 spans 14 amino acids. The ends were cut back, 5 bases at V and 0 bases at J, with 7 bases in the middle. Germline CDR1 reads KGHDR; CDR2 reads SFDVKD. CDR3 sequence (DNA): TGTGCCACCAGTGCGGGGTTTAGCAATCAGCCCCAGCATTTT. Translating it yields CATSAGFSNQPQHF.

The V call is TRBV6-2 or TRBV6-3, the J call TRBJ2-7; the match to TRBD2 covers 8 bases. J gave up 4 bases and V 5 bases, and 4 bases lay outside the gene matches. Germline lookup yields CDR1 MNHEY and CDR2 SVGEGT. CDR3 size: 13 residues. The DNA of the CDR3 is TGTGCCAGCAGTAAGAGCGGGAGTTACGAGCAGTACGTC. This codes for CASSKSGSYEQYV.

This clonotype was counted between two and nine times. This rearrangement joins TRBV12-3 or TRBV12-4 to TRBJ2-1, with TRBD2 matching 9 bases. J was trimmed by 4 bases and V by 3 bases; bases with no gene match: 4. The CDR3 runs 15 residues. This CDR3 reads CASSFLAGAYNEQFF. DNA of the CDR3: TGTGCCAGCAGTTTTTTAGCGGGAGCTTACAATGAGCAGTTCTTC.

This clonotype was picked up a small number of times. Written as DNA, the CDR3 is TGTGCCAGCAGCTCAATTCTCAGACTAGCCCGGACTCCCACAGATACGCAGTATTTT. As protein: CASSSILRLARTPTDTQYF. J is TRBJ2-3 and V is TRBV7-9, with 7 bases that match TRBD2. J was trimmed by 2 bases and V by 4 bases; bases with no gene match: 18. CDR3 size: 19 residues. Germline lookup yields CDR1 SEHNR and CDR2 FQNEAQ (reference sequence).

The rearrangement links TRBV4-1 to TRBJ1-2; no clear D. Trimming stripped 1 base from V and 8 bases from J, with 11 bases between. From germline, CDR1 is MGHRA and CDR2 YSYEKL. CDR3 length: 13 amino acids. The CDR3 loop is CASSQARAGGYTF. The CDR3 DNA sequence: TGCGCCAGCAGCCAAGCGAGGGCTGGGGGCTACACCTTC.

The chain combines TRBV20-1 with TRBJ1-5; tentative D call: TRBD1 (6 bases). This CDR3 is built from 21 residues. V lost 3 bases, J lost 2 bases, and 32 bases lay in between. The V gene's germline CDR1 is DFQATT and CDR2 SNEGSKA (reference sequence). For the CDR3, the DNA is TGCAGTGCTAGTGCGAGTCCCAGCCAACAGAAAGGGGGATCGGGCAATCAGCCCCAGCATTTT. As protein: CSASASPSQQKGGSGNQPQHF.

V gene TRBV6-8 combines with J gene TRBJ1-3; D may be TRBD1 (5 bases). Germline CDR1 is MNHGY and CDR2 is SAAAGT. With 0 bases removed from V and 4 bases from J, the gap between germline ends came to 10 bases. The CDR3 is made up of 15 amino acids. The CDR3 DNA reads TGTGCCAGCAGTTACTCCTGGGACCTCGGAAACACCATATATTTT. As protein: CASSYSWDLGNTIYF.

This sequence joins TRBV5-4 and TRBJ2-1; D is undetermined. V lost 2 bases to trimming and J lost 1 base, with 13 bases between them. Per germline, CDR1 SGHNT and CDR2 YYREEE (reference sequence). The CDR3 covers 16 residues. The CDR3, as DNA: TGTGCCAGCAGCTTTTTCCGTTCTGGGTCCTACAATGAGCAGTTCTTC. It encodes CASSFFRSGSYNEQFF.

The gene calls are TRBV4-2 and TRBJ2-7; 8 bases map to TRBD2. The ends lost 1 base at V and 2 bases at J; junction bases unmatched: 10. The CDR3 has 17 amino acids. Germline V gives CDR1 LGHNA, CDR2 YNFKEQ. This CDR3 is CASSQAAIGGETYEQYF. DNA for the CDR3: TGTGCCAGCAGCCAAGCCGCTATCGGGGGGGAGACCTACGAGCAGTACTTC.

This rearrangement joins TRBV5-4 to TRBJ2-7; unclear D gene. V was shortened by 1 base and J by 6 bases, with 11 bases between the two germline ends. The CDR3 spans 13 residues. CDR1 and CDR2 from the germline V gene are SGHNT and YYREEE (reference sequence). The CDR3: CASSLPGRGEQYV. The DNA of the CDR3 is TGTGCCAGCAGCTTGCCAGGTCGAGGCGAGCAGTACGTC.

This chain connects TRBV20-1 to TRBJ2-3, with 13 positions matching TRBD2. Germline V gene data show CDR1 as DFQATT and CDR2 as SNEGSKA (reference sequence). The ends lost 0 bases at V and 4 bases at J; junction bases unmatched: 7. The CDR3 loop spans 17 amino acids. The CDR3 is CSARDRTSGSTADTQYF. Written as DNA, the CDR3 is TGCAGTGCTAGAGATAGGACTAGCGGGAGTACCGCAGATACGCAGTATTTT.

The gene calls are TRBV7-2 and TRBJ1-4; no clear D gene. CDR3 length: 16 residues. The germline gives CDR1 SGHTA, CDR2 FQGNSA. V gave up 1 base and J gave up 7 bases, with 16 bases separating them. CDR3 protein: CASSLVGPPNGEKLFF. CDR3 bases: TGTGCCAGCAGCTTAGTCGGACCACCAAATGGTGAAAAACTGTTTTTT.

The chain employs TRBV20-1 and TRBJ2-7; 8 nucleotides agree with TRBD2. Unmatched junction bases numbered 15, after V lost 5 bases and J lost 3 bases. Germline assignment: CDR1 DFQATT and CDR2 SNEGSKA (reference sequence). The CDR3 consists of 16 residues. The CDR3 coding sequence is TGCAGTGCTGCCGGGAGGGGACGGGGAACCTTCTACGAGCAGTACTTC. It yields the protein CSAAGRGRGTFYEQYF.

V gene TRBV4-1 combines with J gene TRBJ2-5, with D tentatively TRBD2 (6 bases). CDR3 length: 13 amino acids. The V gene lost 0 bases and the J gene lost 12 bases, with 14 bases spanning the gap. CDR1 and CDR2 (germline): MGHRA, YSYEKL. CDR3 in amino acids: CASSQDRGGTEYF. DNA for the CDR3: TGCGCCAGCAGCCAAGATCGAGGCGGGACGGAGTACTTC.

This clonotype showed up many times. This rearrangement joins TRBV7-2 to TRBJ1-2; D remains unclear. The CDR3 runs 14 residues. Trimming stripped 3 bases from V and 3 bases from J, with 11 bases between. Germline CDR1 is SGHTA and CDR2 is FQGNSA. CDR3 in amino acids: CASSLGPEDYGYTF. Written as DNA, the CDR3 is TGTGCCAGCAGCTTGGGCCCTGAGGACTATGGCTACACCTTC.

This clonotype was seen only a few times. The chain has TRBV6-2 or TRBV6-3 and TRBJ2-1, with a possible D match to TRBD2 (6 bases). The CDR3 is 15 amino acids. V lost 5 bases and J lost 2, with 13 bases in between. Germline V gives CDR1 MNHEY, CDR2 SVGEGT. The CDR3 loop reads CASSTPGEAYNEQFF. The CDR3 nucleotides read TGTGCCAGCAGTACGCCGGGGGAGGCCTACAATGAGCAGTTCTTC.

This clonotype occurred many times. The CDR3 region has the DNA TGTGCCAGCAGCTCTTCACAGGGGACGAAGACCCAGTACTTC. It is translated as CASSSSQGTKTQYF. J is TRBJ2-5 and V is TRBV7-2, with 7 bases identical to TRBD1. Germline assignment: CDR1 SGHTA and CDR2 FQGNSA. The length of the CDR3 is 14 residues. With V trimmed by 4 bases and J by 6 bases, 8 bases remained unmatched. Variable domain in full (rest from reference TRBV7-2 and TRBJ2-5): GAGVSQSPSNKVTEKGKDVELRCDPISGHTALYWYRQSLGQGLEFLIYFQGNSAPDKSGLPSDRFSAERTGGSVSTLTIQRTQQEDSAVYLCASSSSQGTKTQYFGPGTRLLVL.

The V call is TRBV9, the J call TRBJ2-1, with 7 bases fitting TRBD2. The CDR3 consists of 16 residues. Looked up from germline, CDR1 is SGDLS and CDR2 is YYNGEE. J gave up 1 base and V 4 bases, and 8 bases lay outside the gene matches. CDR3 DNA: TGTGCCAGCAGCACCCAAGCGGGAAGGTCCTACAATGAGCAGTTCTTC. It yields the protein CASSTQAGRSYNEQFF.